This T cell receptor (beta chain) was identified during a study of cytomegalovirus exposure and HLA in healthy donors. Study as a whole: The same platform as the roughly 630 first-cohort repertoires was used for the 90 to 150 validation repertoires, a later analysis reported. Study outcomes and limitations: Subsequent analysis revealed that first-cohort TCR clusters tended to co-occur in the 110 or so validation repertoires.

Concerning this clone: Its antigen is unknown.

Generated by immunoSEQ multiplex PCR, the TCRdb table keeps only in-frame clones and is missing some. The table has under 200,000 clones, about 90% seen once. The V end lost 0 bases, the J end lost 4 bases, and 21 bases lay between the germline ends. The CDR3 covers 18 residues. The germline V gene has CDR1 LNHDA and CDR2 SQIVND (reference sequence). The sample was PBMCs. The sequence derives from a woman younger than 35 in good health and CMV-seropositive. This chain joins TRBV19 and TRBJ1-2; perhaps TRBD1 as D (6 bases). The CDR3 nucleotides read TGTGCCAGTAGTATAGATCCTTCAGCGGACAGCCCAATCTATGGCTACACCTTC. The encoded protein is CASSIDPSADSPIYGYTF.